Each of the 19 T cell receptor beta chains below was sequenced from the same sample in a study of blood T cell repertoires in COVID-19. Some clones are missing from TCRdb's copy, which holds only in-frame ones; the method was immunoSEQ multiplex PCR. Counted here are roughly 250,000 clones, under 95% occurring once; the ten biggest clones make up 2% to 2.5%. Sequenced: PBMCs or T cells enriched from blood (not recorded which). These receptors all stem from a woman aged 40-49 years with acute COVID-19.

V and J are TRBV2 and TRBJ2-1; 8 nucleotides align to TRBD2. V gave up 8 bases and J gave up 6 bases; unmatched junction bases: 9. The CDR3 extends over 14 amino acids. CDR1 SNHLY and CDR2 FYNNEI come from the germline V gene. Written as DNA, the CDR3 is TGTGCCAGCGTCCCGGGACTAGTGCCCAATGAGCAGTTCTTC. It yields the protein CASVPGLVPNEQFF.

This chain joins TRBV7-2 and TRBJ2-7; possible D gene TRBD1, 5 bases. This CDR3 region has 14 residues. Per germline, CDR1 SGHTA and CDR2 FQGNSA. V lost 2 bases to trimming and J lost 1 base, with 9 bases between them. The CDR3 sequence: CASSLSRVSYEQYF. CDR3 sequence (DNA): TGTGCCAGCAGCTTAAGCAGGGTGTCCTACGAGCAGTACTTC.

The rearrangement links TRBV21-1 to TRBJ1-2; TRBD1, the D gene given by the table, was not confirmed from the DNA. TRBV21-1 is a pseudogene segment. The CDR3 is made up of 15 amino acids. CDR3 DNA sequence: TGTGCCAGCAGCCGAGGACAGGCGAATAACTATGGCTACACCTTC. Amino acid sequence: CASSRGQANNYGYTF.

The chain recombines TRBV5-6 with TRBJ1-5, with D uncertain. Germline CDR1 is SGHDT and CDR2 is YYEEEE. The CDR3 has 13 residues. Trimming cost V 0 bases and J 4 bases, with 5 bases left between them. CDR3: CASSLGRNQPQHF. The CDR3 bases are TGTGCCAGCAGCTTGGGTAGAAATCAGCCCCAGCATTTT.

Only a few counts were recorded for this clone. This same CDR3 is encoded by further DNA sequences in the sample. The rearrangement links TRBV28 to TRBJ1-1; 7 bases align to TRBD1. V was clipped by 6 bases and J by 4 bases; unmatched bases: 5. Per the germline V gene, CDR1 is MDHEN and CDR2 is SYDVKM. CDR3 length: 13 amino acids. As DNA, the CDR3 is TGTGCCAGCAGCACCACAGGGGTCACTGAAGCTTTCTTT. As protein: CASSTTGVTEAFF.

This clone has a handful of counts. The chain joins TRBV5-1 to TRBJ2-1; TRBD2 matches 11 bases. CDR3 length: 17 amino acids. V was clipped by 5 bases and J by 0 bases; unmatched bases: 7. Germline assignment: CDR1 SGHRS and CDR2 YFSETQ. The CDR3, as DNA: TGCGCCAGCAGGACTAGCGGGGACCTTTACTCCTACAATGAGCAGTTCTTC. Protein sequence: CASRTSGDLYSYNEQFF.

CDR3 DNA sequence: TGTGCCAGCAGCCGCGCGCGGGACGGGAGAGGAGAGACCCAGTACTTC. Protein sequence: CASSRARDGRGETQYF. The chain is built from TRBV13 and TRBJ2-5; a possible D gene is TRBD2 (6 bases). The germline CDR1 and CDR2 sequences are PRHDT and FYEKMQ (reference sequence). V was shortened by 5 bases and J by 4 bases, with 20 bases between the two germline ends. This CDR3 has 16 amino acids.

The CDR3 coding sequence is TGCGCCAGCAGCCAAGATTATTGGAGGGGGGGAGGTACAGATACGCAGTATTTT. This gives the protein CASSQDYWRGGGTDTQYF. The rearrangement uses TRBV4-3 and TRBJ2-3; maybe TRBD2 (7 bases). V was cut by 0 bases and J by 3 bases, with 19 bases left in between. This CDR3 comprises 18 residues. Looked up from germline, CDR1 is LGHNA and CDR2 is YSLEER.

J is TRBJ2-5 and V is TRBV5-4; 9 bases align to TRBD1. The germline V gene encodes CDR1 SGHNT and CDR2 YYREEE (reference sequence). The length of the CDR3 is 14 residues. V shed 3 bases, J shed 6 bases, and the junction held 6 bases outside the gene matches. The CDR3 bases are TGTGCCAGCAGCTCGCCGACAGGGGGAAAGACCCAGTACTTC. The encoded protein is CASSSPTGGKTQYF.

The V and J genes are TRBV18 and TRBJ1-3; D is ambiguous. The CDR3 length is 13 residues. CDR1 and CDR2 (germline): KGHSH, LQKENI. V was clipped by 5 bases and J by 1 base, with 6 bases between them. CDR3 in DNA: TGTGCCAGCTCAACGGGATCTGGAAACACCATATATTTT. Translated: CASSTGSGNTIYF.

This clone occurred a few times. The CDR3 DNA reads TGTGCCAGCAGCCCGACAGGGGCCTATAATGAAAAACTGTTTTTT. Residues: CASSPTGAYNEKLFF. The chain employs TRBV7-2 and TRBJ1-4; 8 bases are shared with TRBD1. After removal of 5 bases from V and 4 bases from J, the junction contained 6 bases not matched to a gene. Germline lookup yields CDR1 SGHTA and CDR2 FQGNSA. The CDR3 contains 15 residues.

The V call is TRBV28, the J call TRBJ1-2, with D perhaps matching TRBD1 (5 bases). CDR3 size: 14 residues. V was cut by 5 bases and J by 3 bases, with 13 bases left in between. Germline V gene data show CDR1 as MDHEN and CDR2 as SYDVKM. The CDR3 DNA reads TGTGCCAGCAGTCGACGTCTAGGGGACTATGGCTACACCTTC. Translated: CASSRRLGDYGYTF.

The V call is TRBV5-4, the J call TRBJ1-1; TRBD1 is a possible D gene (6 bases). CDR1 SGHNT and CDR2 YYREEE come from the germline V gene (reference sequence). The V end was cut by 0 bases, the J end by 10 bases, with 13 bases between. The CDR3 runs to 13 residues. The CDR3 region is CASSLAGGRGAFF. CDR3 nucleotides: TGTGCCAGCAGCTTGGCGGGGGGCAGGGGAGCTTTCTTT.

The chain is built from TRBV19 and TRBJ1-2; 9 nucleotides match TRBD1. This CDR3 comprises 14 residues. Trimming cost V 5 bases and J 7 bases; bases outside gene matches: 8. Germline V gene data show CDR1 as LNHDA and CDR2 as SQIVND (reference sequence). The CDR3 sequence is CASSSGQGRFGYTF. The CDR3 DNA reads TGTGCCAGTAGTTCAGGACAGGGGAGGTTTGGCTACACCTTC.

This chain uses TRBV28 with TRBJ2-7, with 7 bases lining up with TRBD1. Per the germline V gene, CDR1 is MDHEN and CDR2 is SYDVKM. The CDR3 extends over 15 amino acids. The V segment lost 3 bases and the J segment 7 bases; nucleotides outside the gene matches: 12. The CDR3 sequence is CASSLSGTALGEQYF. The CDR3 DNA is TGTGCCAGCAGTTTGTCCGGGACAGCCCTCGGGGAGCAGTACTTC.

The CDR3 is CASSLSGVDTQYF. The CDR3 nucleotides read TGTGCCAGCAGCTTGAGCGGGGTGGATACGCAGTATTTT. The chain combines TRBV7-8 with TRBJ2-3, with 7 bases matching TRBD2. CDR3 length: 13 amino acids. V was clipped by 3 bases and J by 6 bases; unmatched bases: 3. Germline assignment: CDR1 SGHVS and CDR2 FQNEAQ.

This chain joins TRBV7-2 and TRBJ1-2; possible D gene TRBD1, 6 bases. V lost 0 bases to trimming and J lost 8 bases, with 16 bases between them. Per germline, CDR1 SGHTA and CDR2 FQGNSA. The CDR3 extends over 15 amino acids. The CDR3 here is CASSLASGGARGYTF. In nucleotides, the CDR3 is TGTGCCAGCAGCTTAGCAAGCGGGGGCGCGCGGGGCTACACCTTC.

This chain connects TRBV27 to TRBJ2-2, with D unresolved. CDR3 length: 16 amino acids. Germline lookup yields CDR1 MNHEY and CDR2 SMNVEV (reference sequence). V was pared by 3 bases and J by 0 bases, with 11 bases between. The CDR3 region is CASSFLGKSNTGELFF. The DNA for the CDR3 is TGTGCCAGCAGTTTCCTGGGCAAATCGAACACCGGGGAGCTGTTTTTT.

The genes are TRBV7-8 and TRBJ2-7; the D gene is possibly TRBD2 (5 bases). Looked up from germline, CDR1 is SGHVS and CDR2 is FQNEAQ. V was cut by 4 bases and J by 2 bases, with 12 bases left in between. CDR3 size: 14 residues. CDR3 residues: CASSSRTVTYEQYF. CDR3 coding DNA: TGTGCCAGCAGCTCCCGGACTGTTACCTACGAGCAGTACTTC.